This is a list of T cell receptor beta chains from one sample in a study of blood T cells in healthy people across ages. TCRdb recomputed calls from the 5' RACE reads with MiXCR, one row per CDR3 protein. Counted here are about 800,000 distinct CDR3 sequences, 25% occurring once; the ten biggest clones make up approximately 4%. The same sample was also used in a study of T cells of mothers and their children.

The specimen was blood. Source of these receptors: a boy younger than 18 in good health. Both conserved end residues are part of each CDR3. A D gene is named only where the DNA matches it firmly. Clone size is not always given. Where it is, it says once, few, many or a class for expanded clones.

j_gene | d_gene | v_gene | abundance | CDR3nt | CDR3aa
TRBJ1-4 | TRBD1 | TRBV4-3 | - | TGCGCCAGCAGCCGGGGCCCGGGACAGGGCGACGAAAAACTGTTTTTT | CASSRGPGQGDEKLFF
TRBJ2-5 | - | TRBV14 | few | TGTGCCAGCAGCCAACTCTCGCTGGAAGAGACCCAGTACTTC | CASSQLSLEETQYF
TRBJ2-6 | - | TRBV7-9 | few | TGTGCCAGCAGCTTTACAGGGAAGGCTGGGGCCAACGTCCTGACTTTC | CASSFTGKAGANVLTF
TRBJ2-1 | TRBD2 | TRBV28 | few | TGTGCCAGCAGTTTAACCTTAGCGGGAGGGCCGAATGAGCAGTTCTTC | CASSLTLAGGPNEQFF
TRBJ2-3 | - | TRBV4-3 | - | TGCGCCAGCAGCCAAGGGGTTCCCGATACGCAGTATTTT | CASSQGVPDTQYF
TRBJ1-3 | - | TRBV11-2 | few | TGTGCCAGCAGCTTAGGCGCCGCTCTGGGAAACACCATATATTTT | CASSLGAALGNTIYF
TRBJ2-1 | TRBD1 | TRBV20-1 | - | TGCAGTGCCGCACGGGCAGGGACAGGGTACAATGAGCAGTTCTTC | CSAARAGTGYNEQFF
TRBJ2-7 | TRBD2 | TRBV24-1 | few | TGTGCCACCAGTGATGGGACTAGTCCCGAGCAGTACTTC | CATSDGTSPEQYF
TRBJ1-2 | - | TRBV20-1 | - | TGCAGTGCAACAGCGGGGGCCTATGGCTACACCTTC | CSATAGAYGYTF
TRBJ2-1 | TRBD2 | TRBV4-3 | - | TGCGCCAGCAGCCAATCCAGCGGGAGCTACAATGAGCAGTTCTTC | CASSQSSGSYNEQFF
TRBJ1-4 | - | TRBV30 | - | TGTGCCTGGAGTGCGTTTAATGAAAAACTGTTTTTT | CAWSAFNEKLFF